This T cell receptor (beta chain) appears in the sequencing data of a study of blood T cell repertoires in COVID-19 (dated by TCRdb to the early 2020s). Study-level background: Collaborator samples came from the United States, Italy and Spain and covered acute and convalescent phases of COVID-19. The prospective study material was composed of cDNA or gDNA derived from T cells, B-cell-depleted T cells, or PBMCs. The dataset comprised deeply sampled blood TCRbeta repertoires from subjects exposed to, actively infected with, or recovered from COVID-19. The repertoires were released in a freely available public database meant as a resource for research on the immune response to SARS-CoV-2. The samples were drawn from the first 160 participants of the ongoing ImmuneRACE study and from 1,254 subjects provided by 6 global collaborators. Nearly every sample came with metadata listing a de-identified subject ID, COVID-19 status, age in years and sex. Where available, HLA class I and class II types were obtained from metadata supplied by the sample provider rather than from assay-based typing.

Each collaborating institution followed its own protocols to collect whole blood in K2EDTA tubes. For TCRbeta analysis, collaborator samples were shipped as frozen whole blood, as isolated PBMCs, or as DNA extracted from either sample type. Trimming accounts for 5 bases at V and 8 bases at J, while the number of junction bases matched to no gene is 5. CDR3 length: 13 amino acids, cysteine to phenylalanine. Left in the record is the CDR3 DNA by itself, 39 bases read in frame from the first base. CDR1 and CDR2, looked up from the germline V gene, are MNHEY and SVGAGI. The paper's findings and limits, for the study overall: Clinical and demographic metadata were provided uncurated, with the amount varying by source and participant.

This clone has just a few counts. There is no known antigen for this receptor. One base away there is no much larger clone; base qualities are not given. The immunoSEQ Assay, a bias-controlled multiplex PCR, was used to amplify TCRbeta CDR3 regions from genomic DNA. The paper's data handling went like this. The number of nucleated cells in each sample was estimated by amplification of reference gene primers within the assay. To quantify the absolute abundance of each unique TCRbeta CDR3 rearrangement, sequence reads were collapsed and filtered. Productive Simpson clonality was computed per sample as the square root of Simpson's diversity index over productive rearrangements. TCRdb provides this immuneACCESS table in a form limited to in-frame rearrangements. Some clones are lacking; in checked studies, under half of them reflect an unresolved V gene, and why the rest are absent is not known. V, J and clone size were drawn from that table, and D and trimming were deduced from the DNA. This sample holds about 230,000 clones; about 90% were observed only once. The ten most abundant clones make up around 2.9% of the sample.

The chain is encoded by TRBV6-5 joined to TRBJ2-1; 8 of the junction bases match TRBD1. Sequenced material: peripheral blood. This sequence was found in a woman aged 55-69 years with acute or convalescent COVID-19. The CDR3 protein is CASSPAGGDEQFF. The bases read TGTGCCAGCAGTCCTGCAGGGGGCGATGAGCAGTTCTTC.